These 27 T cell receptor gamma chains were all obtained from the same sample, sequenced in a study of Vδ1+ human thymocytes. General study findings and limits: In the thymus, TRG and TRD repertoires looked highly polyclonal with Gaussian CDR3 lengths.

These receptors have no identified antigens. RNA was extracted from the cells and then reverse transcribed. CDR3 amplicons came from multiplex PCR with pooled V-gene forward and constant-region reverse primers. TCRdb fed the multiplex PCR reads to CATT. This table has around 12,000 gamma-chain clones, more than 35% appearing once. Sequencing input: Vdelta1+ gamma-delta thymocytes from the thymus. Subset described: FACS-sorted CD3+ TCRalphabeta- TCRVdelta1+ TCRVdelta2- thymocytes. Receptors originate from a boy in the first two years of life who had congenital heart surgery.

The rearrangement uses TRGV9 and TRGJ1 or TRGJ2. The CDR3 is made up of 14 amino acids. CDR1 and CDR2 (germline): GITISATS, ISYDGTV (reference sequence). Unmatched junction bases numbered 8, after V lost 0 bases and J lost 6 bases. The CDR3 nucleotides are TGTGCCTTGTGGGAGGTGAAGAAGGGTTATAAGAAACTCTTT. Protein sequence: CALWEVKKGYKKLF.

In regard to this clone: Additional DNA sequences in this sample encode the identical CDR3. The chain joins TRGV3 to TRGJ1 or TRGJ2. J lost 7 bases, V lost 3 bases, and 3 bases had no gene match. In germline, CDR1 is VTNTFY, CDR2 YDVSTARD (reference sequence). This CDR3 is 11 amino acids long. For the CDR3, the DNA is TGTGCCACCTGGGACGGCTATAAGAAACTCTTT. This gives the protein CATWDGYKKLF.

The chain combines TRGV9 with TRGJ1 or TRGJ2. The J segment lost 11 bases and the V segment lost 12 bases, leaving 16 bases of the junction unmatched. CDR1 and CDR2 from the germline V gene are GITISATS and ISYDGTV (reference sequence). This CDR3 has 11 residues. The CDR3 is CAGWEVQEKLF. CDR3 nucleotide sequence: TGTGCCGGGTGGGAGGTGCAAGAGAAACTCTTT.

On this clone itself: The junction and the germline gene differ at one end; a read error may be behind it. The rearrangement uses TRGV3 and TRGJ1 or TRGJ2. TCRdb does not report a J gene; here it was assigned by matching the DNA to germline references. Germline loops: CDR1 VTNTFY, CDR2 YDVSTARD (reference sequence). The CDR3 is 12 amino acids. The CDR3, as DNA: TGTGCCACATGGGTCGGTCAATTGGAGAAACTCTTT. Its protein is CATWVGQLEKLF.

This chain connects TRGV2 to TRGJP2. TCRdb is silent on the J gene; assignment here came from matching the DNA to germline. CDR1 is EGSNGY and CDR2 is YDSYNSKV in the germline V gene. CDR3 length: 15 residues. The V segment lost 4 bases and the J segment 3 bases; nucleotides outside the gene matches: 8. CDR3 sequence: CATWDHARSDWIKTF. The CDR3, as DNA: TGTGCCACCTGGGATCATGCCCGTAGTGATTGGATCAAGACGTTT.

The chain couples TRGV3 to TRGJ1 or TRGJ2. TCRdb supplies no J gene; here it was assigned by aligning the nucleotide sequence to germline. The germline CDR1 and CDR2 sequences are VTNTFY and YDVSTARD (reference sequence). The CDR3 length is 15 residues. J lost 3 bases, V lost 0 bases, and 8 bases had no gene match. The CDR3, as DNA: TGTGCCACCTGGGACAGGCCGTCGTCTTATTATAAGAAACTCTTT. This sequence encodes CATWDRPSSYYKKLF.

The V gene is TRGV9, the J gene TRGJ1 or TRGJ2. V trimming: 3 bases; J trimming: 1 base; junction bases outside the gene matches: 3. This CDR3 spans 13 amino acids. CDR1 and CDR2 (germline): GITISATS, ISYDGTV (reference sequence). The CDR3 protein is CALWENNYYKKLF. Here the CDR3 DNA reads TGTGCCTTGTGGGAGAATAATTATTATAAGAAACTCTTT.

This clone showed up just a few times. The chain joins TRGV9 to TRGJ1 or TRGJ2. J gave up 0 bases and V 0 bases, and 5 bases lay outside the gene matches. The CDR3 consists of 15 residues. Germline V gene lookup returns CDR1 GITISATS and CDR2 ISYDGTV (reference sequence). The CDR3, as DNA: TGTGCCTTGTGGGAGGTGCAGCCGAATTATTATAAGAAACTCTTT. This encodes CALWEVQPNYYKKLF.

This rearrangement joins TRGV8 to TRGJ1 or TRGJ2. Germline assignment: CDR1 VENAVY and CDR2 YDSYNSRV. This CDR3 has 14 residues. J gave up 0 bases and V 5 bases, and 7 bases lay outside the gene matches. CDR3 region: CATWVQSNYYKKLF. The CDR3 region has the DNA TGTGCCACCTGGGTTCAGTCGAATTATTATAAGAAACTCTTT.

This clone is a singleton in its sample. This chain links TRGV2 with TRGJ1 or TRGJ2. The J gene, not given by TCRdb, was assigned here from a germline match of the nucleotide sequence. This CDR3 spans 12 amino acids. Germline CDR1 and CDR2: EGSNGY and YDSYNSKV. The V gene end was trimmed by 0 bases and the J gene end by 12 bases; junction bases not matched to a gene: 8. The CDR3 sequence is CATWDGPGGKLF. The CDR3 DNA follows: TGTGCCACCTGGGACGGGCCGGGGGGGAAACTCTTT.

In its sample, this clone was seen a few times. The chain uses TRGV4 and TRGJ1 or TRGJ2. V shed 0 bases and J 11 bases; nucleotides not matched to a gene: 4. The germline V gene encodes CDR1 EGSTGY and CDR2 YDSYTSSV. The CDR3 is 11 amino acids. DNA of the CDR3: TGTGCCACCTGGGATGGGCCGCAGAAACTCTTT. Translation: CATWDGPQKLF.

The chain employs TRGV3 and TRGJ1 or TRGJ2. Matching the DNA to germline supplied the J gene, which TCRdb does not give. This CDR3 contains 14 residues. Germline lookup yields CDR1 VTNTFY and CDR2 YDVSTARD (reference sequence). The J segment lost 6 bases and the V segment lost 0 bases, leaving 8 bases of the junction unmatched. The CDR3 loop reads CATWDRLVGYKKLF. The CDR3 bases are TGTGCCACCTGGGACAGGCTGGTGGGTTATAAGAAACTCTTT.

About this clone itself: The same CDR3 can be traced to other DNA sequences in this sample. The chain links TRGV5 to TRGJ1 or TRGJ2. The J gene is absent in TCRdb and was assigned here via DNA matching to germline. Germline V gene lookup returns CDR1 VINAFY and CDR2 YDVSNSKD. V dropped 0 bases and J dropped 7; count of bases not matched to a gene: 6. The CDR3 runs 13 residues. CDR3 region: CATWDRRGYKKLF. In DNA, the CDR3 is TGTGCCACCTGGGACAGGCGAGGCTATAAGAAACTCTTT.

The rearrangement uses TRGV5 and TRGJP2. No J segment appears in TCRdb, so it was assigned here by matching the sequence to germline. Germline V CDR1 and CDR2: VINAFY, YDVSNSKD. V shed 0 bases and J 0 bases; nucleotides not matched to a gene: 4. This CDR3 is 16 amino acids long. The CDR3 region is CATWDRPDSSDWIKTF. The CDR3 DNA is TGTGCCACCTGGGACAGGCCGGATAGTAGTGATTGGATCAAGACGTTT.

This clone has only a few counts. V usage is TRGV3 and J usage is TRGJ1 or TRGJ2. CDR3 length: 15 residues. Germline V gene data show CDR1 as VTNTFY and CDR2 as YDVSTARD (reference sequence). Trimming took 0 bases from V and 2 from J; bases not matched to a gene: 7. The CDR3 nucleotides are TGTGCCACCTGGGACAGGCTACGGTATTATTATAAGAAACTCTTT. This codes for CATWDRLRYYYKKLF.

This rearrangement joins TRGV4 to TRGJ1 or TRGJ2. Germline matching of the DNA provided the J gene here, since TCRdb leaves it blank. CDR1 and CDR2 from the germline V gene are EGSTGY and YDSYTSSV. The CDR3 has 12 residues. V was clipped by 3 bases and J by 4 bases; unmatched bases: 3. In DNA, the CDR3 is TGTGCCACCTGGGATTGGTATTATAAGAAACTCTTT. Amino acids: CATWDWYYKKLF.

This clone is a singleton in its sample. The gene calls are TRGV4 and TRGJ1 or TRGJ2. The J gene was not available in TCRdb and was assigned here by matching the DNA to germline segments. This CDR3 is 15 amino acids long. V was pared by 0 bases and J by 3 bases, with 8 bases of the junction left unmatched. In germline, CDR1 is EGSTGY, CDR2 YDSYTSSV. The CDR3 loop is CATWDGINIYYKKLF. For the CDR3, the DNA is TGTGCCACCTGGGATGGGATAAATATTTATTATAAGAAACTCTTT.

Worth noting for this clone: Its ends do not fully match the called genes, so a read error is possible. The gene calls are TRGV9 and TRGJ1 or TRGJ2. Looked up from germline, CDR1 is GITISATS and CDR2 is ISYDGTV (reference sequence). The CDR3 spans 11 residues. The DNA for the CDR3 is TGTGCCGTGTGGGAGGGTTGCAAGAAACTCTTT. Translated: CAVWEGCKKLF.

The V call is TRGV5, the J call TRGJ1 or TRGJ2. Here the J gene was assigned by germline matching of the DNA, as TCRdb has none. Germline CDR1 and CDR2: VINAFY and YDVSNSKD. Germline trimming cut 0 bases from V and 3 bases from J; bases unmatched to any gene: 11. CDR3 length equals 16 residues. The CDR3 DNA sequence: TGTGCCACCTGGGACAGGCATTATATTGGTTATTATAAGAAACTCTTT. Protein sequence: CATWDRHYIGYYKKLF.

J is TRGJP1 and V is TRGV2. Germline CDR1 reads EGSNGY; CDR2 reads YDSYNSKV. The CDR3 is made up of 14 amino acids. The V and J ends lost 0 bases and 6 bases, in that order; junction bases with no gene match: 4. In DNA form, the CDR3 reads TGTGCCACCTGGGACGGGCACGCTGGTTGGTTCAAGATATTT. It is translated as CATWDGHAGWFKIF.

The rearrangement uses TRGV4 and TRGJ1 or TRGJ2. The J gene is absent in TCRdb and was assigned here via DNA matching to germline. Germline V gives CDR1 EGSTGY, CDR2 YDSYTSSV. The CDR3 contains 14 residues. The J segment lost 1 base and the V segment lost 5 bases, leaving 8 bases of the junction unmatched. The CDR3 is CATWVIDNYYKKLF. The DNA of the CDR3 is TGTGCCACCTGGGTAATAGACAATTATTATAAGAAACTCTTT.

This clone occurred once. A much larger clone sits a single nucleotide away, making a read error possible. Other DNA sequences in this sample translate to the same CDR3. This chain connects TRGV3 to TRGJ1 or TRGJ2. The J gene, not given by TCRdb, was assigned here from a germline match of the nucleotide sequence. The CDR3 loop spans 13 amino acids. Germline V CDR1 and CDR2: VTNTFY, YDVSTARD (reference sequence). Trimming removed 0 bases from V and 6 bases from J; junction bases left unmatched: 5. The CDR3 DNA reads TGTGCCACCTGGGACAGGCGGGCTTATAAGAAACTCTTT. Translating it yields CATWDRRAYKKLF.

This sequence joins TRGV3 and TRGJ1 or TRGJ2. Since TCRdb gives no J gene, matching the DNA to germline was used here to assign it. The CDR3 loop spans 15 amino acids. CDR1 and CDR2 (germline): VTNTFY, YDVSTARD (reference sequence). Losses at the gene ends were 3 bases for V and 0 bases for J; bases not matched to a gene: 8. CDR3 bases: TGTGCCACCTGGGACGGAAGCTCGAATTATTATAAGAAACTCTTT. Protein: CATWDGSSNYYKKLF.

J is TRGJ1 or TRGJ2 and V is TRGV4. No J gene is reported in TCRdb; it was inferred here by comparing the DNA with germline. The trim removed 5 bases at V and 4 bases at J, leaving 5 bases unmatched. Germline CDR1 EGSTGY, CDR2 YDSYTSSV. CDR3 length: 12 residues. CDR3 loop: CATWGGYYKKLF. CDR3 DNA sequence: TGTGCCACCTGGGGGGGCTATTATAAGAAACTCTTT.

This clone was seen a few times. The chain links TRGV4 to TRGJ1 or TRGJ2. V was pared by 3 bases and J by 6 bases, with 5 bases of the junction left unmatched. The CDR3 contains 12 residues. CDR1 is EGSTGY and CDR2 is YDSYTSSV in the germline V gene. For the CDR3, the DNA is TGTGCCACCTGGGATTGGGGTTATAAGAAACTCTTT. Translation gives CATWDWGYKKLF.

The V gene is uncalled and the J gene is TRGJ1 or TRGJ2. The CDR3 contains 19 residues. The CDR3 DNA reads as TGTGCCACCTTTCCCCGCCGATCGTACCACCAGCCGAATTATTATAAGAAACTCTTT. Translated: CATFPRRSYHQPNYYKKLF.

This chain joins TRGV9 and TRGJ1 or TRGJ2. Germline V lookup: CDR1 GITISATS, CDR2 ISYDGTV (reference sequence). J was trimmed by 10 bases and V by 4 bases; bases with no gene match: 4. This CDR3 contains 10 residues. The CDR3 DNA reads as TGTGCCTTGTGGGATATGAAGAAACTCTTT. Its protein product is CALWDMKKLF.